These T cell receptor beta chains were read from a single sample in a study of long-term antiretroviral therapy in people with HIV. Libraries were prepared by immunoSEQ multiplex PCR; TCRdb keeps only in-frame clonotypes and omits some of them. The sample carries 20,000 to 25,000 clones, 90% to 95% recorded once. This sample comprised unsorted PBMCs, obtained 4.4 years after starting antiretroviral therapy. The receptors stem from a woman aged 45-65 years with HIV. Each CDR3 is given with its conserved first and last residue. The order of the fields is clone size, J gene, V gene, D gene, CDR3 length, CDR3 DNA, CDR3 protein. The D gene is left open where the match is weak. Expanded clones get a size class; other rows say once, few or many, or leave the size out.

>.|TRBJ1-3|TRBV4-1|.|16
TGCGCCAGCAGACACACCCCTGGCAGACCTGGAAACACCATATATTTT
CASRHTPGRPGNTIYF
>.|TRBJ1-1|TRBV7-9|.|14
TGTGCCAGCAGCTTAGGAGGGCTGAACACTGAAGCTTTCTTT
CASSLGGLNTEAFF
>.|TRBJ1-1|TRBV7-6|.|15
TGTGCCAGCAGCCGAGGACAGTCCATGAACACTGAAGCTTTCTTT
CASSRGQSMNTEAFF
>.|TRBJ2-4|TRBV30|TRBD1|13
TGTGCGTGTGGGACAGGGGGCGCGCAAAGGAAGTACTTC
CACGTGGAQRKYF
>.|TRBJ2-6|TRBV7-8|.|13
TGTGCCAGCAGCCGATCTGGGGCCAACGTCCTGACTTTC
CASSRSGANVLTF
>.|TRBJ1-1|TRBV5-1|.|15
TGCGCCAGCAGCCGGGGGGAGGGGAGGAACACTGAAGCTTTCTTT
CASSRGEGRNTEAFF
>.|TRBJ1-2|TRBV10-3|.|13
TGTGCCATCAGTGAGGCTCAGGGGAATGGCTACACCTTC
CAISEAQGNGYTF
>.|TRBJ1-1|TRBV6-6|TRBD1|12
TGTGCCAGCAGATCCGGGACAGGTGAAGCTTTCTTT
CASRSGTGEAFF
>.|TRBJ2-5|TRBV4-1|TRBD1|14
TGCGCCAGCAGCCGCGGGACAGGCCGAGAGACCCAGTACTTC
CASSRGTGRETQYF
>once|TRBJ2-7|TRBV11-2|.|14
TGTGCCAGCAGCTTAGATGCCCCCCCCGACGAGCAGTACTTC
CASSLDAPPDEQYF
>.|TRBJ1-4|TRBV19|.|15
TGTGCCAGTAGTATTCTGGCCCTTGGAGGAGAAAAACTGTTTTTT
CASSILALGGEKLFF